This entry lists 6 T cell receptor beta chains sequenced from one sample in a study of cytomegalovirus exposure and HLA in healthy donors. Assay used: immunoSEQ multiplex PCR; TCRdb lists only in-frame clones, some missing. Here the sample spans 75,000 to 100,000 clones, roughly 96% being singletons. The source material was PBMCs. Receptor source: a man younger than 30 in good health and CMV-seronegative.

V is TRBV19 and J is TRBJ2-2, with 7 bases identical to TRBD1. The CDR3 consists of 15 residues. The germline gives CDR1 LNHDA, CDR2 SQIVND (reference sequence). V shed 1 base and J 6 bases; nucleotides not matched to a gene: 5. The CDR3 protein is CASSIAETGAGELFF. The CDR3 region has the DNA TGTGCCAGTAGTATAGCTGAAACAGGGGCCGGGGAGCTGTTTTTT.

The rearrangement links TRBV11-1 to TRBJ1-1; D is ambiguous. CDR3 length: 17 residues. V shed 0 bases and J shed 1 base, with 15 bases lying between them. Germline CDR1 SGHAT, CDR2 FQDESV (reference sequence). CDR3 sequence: CASSLALQSSTNTEAFF. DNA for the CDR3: TGTGCCAGCAGCTTAGCCTTACAGTCTTCGACGAACACTGAAGCTTTCTTT.

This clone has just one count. The CDR3 protein is CASSSKREETQYF. As DNA, the CDR3 is TGTGCCAGCAGTTCTAAGCGGGAAGAGACCCAGTACTTC. The V call is TRBV27, the J call TRBJ2-5; D is possibly TRBD2 (6 bases). This CDR3 has 13 amino acids. Looked up from germline, CDR1 is MNHEY and CDR2 is SMNVEV (reference sequence). V lost 4 bases, J lost 3 bases, and 9 bases lay in between.

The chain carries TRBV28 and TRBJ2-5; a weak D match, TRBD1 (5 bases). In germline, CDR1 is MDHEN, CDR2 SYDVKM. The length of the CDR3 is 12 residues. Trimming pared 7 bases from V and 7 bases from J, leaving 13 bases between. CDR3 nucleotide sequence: TGTGCCAGCAAAGCAGGGTGGGGGACCCAGTACTTC. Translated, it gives CASKAGWGTQYF.

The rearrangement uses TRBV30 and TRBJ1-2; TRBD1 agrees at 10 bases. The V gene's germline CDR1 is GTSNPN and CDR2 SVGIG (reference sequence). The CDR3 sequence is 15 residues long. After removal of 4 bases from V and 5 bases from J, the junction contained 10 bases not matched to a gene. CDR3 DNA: TGTGCCTGGACCGATTCGGGACAGGGGATGTATGGCTACACCTTC. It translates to CAWTDSGQGMYGYTF.

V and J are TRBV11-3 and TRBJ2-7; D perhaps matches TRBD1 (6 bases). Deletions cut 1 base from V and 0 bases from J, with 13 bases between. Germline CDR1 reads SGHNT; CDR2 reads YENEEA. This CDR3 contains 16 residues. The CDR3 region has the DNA TGTGCCAGCAGCTTAGCCGGGACAATGAACTCCTACGAGCAGTACGTC. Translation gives CASSLAGTMNSYEQYV.